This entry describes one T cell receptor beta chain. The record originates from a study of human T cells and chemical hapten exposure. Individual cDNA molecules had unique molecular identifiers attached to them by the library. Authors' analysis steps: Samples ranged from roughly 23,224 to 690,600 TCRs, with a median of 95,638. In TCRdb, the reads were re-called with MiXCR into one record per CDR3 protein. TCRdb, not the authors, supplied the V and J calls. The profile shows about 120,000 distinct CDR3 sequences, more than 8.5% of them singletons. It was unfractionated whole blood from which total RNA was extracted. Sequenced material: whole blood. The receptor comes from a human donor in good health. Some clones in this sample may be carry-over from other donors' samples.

The CDR3 sequence: CASSLVFYEQYF. The CDR3 region has the DNA TGTGCCAGCAGCTTAGTGTTCTACGAGCAGTACTTC. The chain links TRBV7-2 to TRBJ2-7, with D unresolved. Germline CDR1 is SGHTA and CDR2 is FQGNSA. Trimming removed 1 base at V and 3 bases at J, with 4 bases between. The CDR3 runs to 12 residues.